The 25 T cell receptor beta chains presented below share a single source sample, sequenced in a study of CD8+CD57+ T cells in acquired aplastic anemia. Profiles of TCR beta VDJ and CDR3 were generated from a genomic DNA template. TCRdb redid the calling of the reads with MiXCR, one entry per CDR3 protein. The sample carries 150,000 to 200,000 distinct CDR3 sequences, roughly 48% recorded once. In patients chosen for sequencing, flow cytometry had shown CD8+CD57+ cell expansion. The sequenced sample consisted of sorted CD4+, CD8+, or CD8+CD57+ T cells (not recorded which) from PBMCs. These TCRs come from a human donor with aplastic anemia.

The chain recombines TRBV5-8 with TRBJ2-5; TRBD2 agrees at 11 bases. Germline V gives CDR1 SGHTS, CDR2 YDEGEE. This CDR3 is 15 amino acids long. V lost 6 bases and J lost 9; bases outside the gene matches: 13. CDR3 protein: CASTIGTSGTGAQYF. Here the CDR3 DNA reads TGTGCCAGCACCATCGGGACTAGCGGCACAGGGGCCCAGTACTTC.

There are many counts of this clonotype. V and J are TRBV5-1 and TRBJ2-7; the match to TRBD2 covers 12 bases. The V gene end was trimmed by 5 bases and the J gene end by 3 bases; junction bases not matched to a gene: 15. This CDR3 spans 18 amino acids. The germline gives CDR1 SGHRS, CDR2 YFSETQ. The CDR3 spells CASSRGLASGGAVYEQYF. The CDR3 coding sequence is TGCGCCAGCAGTAGGGGCCTGGCTAGCGGGGGGGCTGTCTACGAGCAGTACTTC.

This clonotype appeared many times. The CDR3 nucleotides read TGCGCCAGCAGCCAAGATAGACAGGGACTCAGCTATGGCTACACCTTC. Amino acid sequence: CASSQDRQGLSYGYTF. The rearrangement joins TRBV4-3 to TRBJ1-2; 7 bases fit TRBD1. V lost 0 bases to trimming and J lost 4 bases; unmatched junction nucleotides: 8. The CDR3 spans 16 residues. Germline V gene data show CDR1 as LGHNA and CDR2 as YSLEER.

This clonotype was observed at least ten times. The CDR3 reads CASSPLDRETQYF. The CDR3 DNA follows: TGCGCCAGCAGCCCCCTGGATCGGGAGACCCAGTACTTC. The chain uses TRBV4-1 and TRBJ2-5; the D is unclear. The CDR3 extends over 13 amino acids. V was clipped by 4 bases and J by 5 bases, with 11 bases between them. The germline gives CDR1 MGHRA, CDR2 YSYEKL.

Note on this clonotype: Relative to the germline gene, one junction end is altered; a read error may explain this. The chain joins TRBV24-1 to TRBJ1-6; 8 bases are shared with TRBD1. This CDR3 is built from 17 residues. Germline values: CDR1 KGHDR, CDR2 SFDVKD. The CDR3: CATSESRQGTYNSPLHF. The CDR3 nucleotides read TGTGCCACCAGTGAAAGTCGACAGGGGACCTACAATTCACCCCTCCACTTT.

The chain links TRBV15 to TRBJ2-6; D is possibly TRBD1 (5 bases). Trimming removed 3 bases from V and 11 bases from J, with 14 bases in between. The V gene's germline CDR1 is LNHNV and CDR2 YYDKDF (reference sequence). The CDR3 spans 14 residues. CDR3 DNA: TGTGCCACCAGCAGGAGAACAGGTCCCGACGTCCTGACTTTC. Its protein is CATSRRTGPDVLTF.

This clonotype was detected many times. The chain couples TRBV5-1 to TRBJ2-7, with D possibly matching TRBD1 (6 bases). The V and J ends lost 6 bases and 4 bases respectively, with 8 bases between them. CDR1 is SGHRS and CDR2 is YFSETQ in the germline V gene. The CDR3 covers 11 residues. CDR3 in DNA: TGCGCCAGCAAGGGGGAGTACGAGCAGTACTTC. Translation: CASKGEYEQYF.

The chain is built from TRBV29-1 and TRBJ2-7, with 8 bases identical to TRBD1. The CDR3 has 13 amino acids. Losses at the gene ends were 6 bases for V and 1 base for J; bases not matched to a gene: 5. From germline, CDR1 is SQVTM and CDR2 ANQGSEA. DNA for the CDR3: TGCAGCGTGCCGGGACAGGATTCCTACGAGCAGTACTTC. Its translation: CSVPGQDSYEQYF.

The chain joins TRBV5-1 to TRBJ2-3; D not resolved. The CDR3 length is 15 residues. Trimming shortened V by 5 bases and J by 3 bases, and 16 bases separated the two germline ends. CDR1 and CDR2 from the germline V gene are SGHRS and YFSETQ. This chain's CDR3 is CASSTGRRGTDTQYF. The CDR3 DNA reads TGCGCCAGCAGTACTGGGCGGAGAGGAACAGATACGCAGTATTTT. The whole variable domain, remainder taken from reference TRBV5-1 and TRBJ2-3, is KAGVTQTPRYLIKTRGQQVTLSCSPISGHRSVSWYQQTPGQGLQFLFEYFSETQRNKGNFPGRFSGRQFSNSRSEMNVSTLELGDSALYLCASSTGRRGTDTQYFGPGTRLTVL.

In this sample, this clonotype turned up many times. This sequence joins TRBV5-4 and TRBJ2-3; D is undetermined. The CDR3 has 16 residues. Germline V gene lookup returns CDR1 SGHNT and CDR2 YYREEE (reference sequence). The germline V and J ends were trimmed by 4 bases and 0 bases, with 15 bases remaining between them. CDR3 loop: CASSTPGRMSTDTQYF. The CDR3 coding sequence is TGTGCCAGCAGCACCCCTGGGCGGATGAGCACAGATACGCAGTATTTT.

This rearrangement joins TRBV19 to TRBJ1-2, with D possibly TRBD1 on 5 matching bases. The CDR3 consists of 13 residues. Germline values: CDR1 LNHDA, CDR2 SQIVND (reference sequence). Trimming took 7 bases from V and 4 from J, leaving 13 bases between them. DNA for the CDR3: TGTGCCAGTACCCCCGGGGCGAGCTATGGCTACACCTTC. This encodes CASTPGASYGYTF.

This clonotype has just one count. A read error is possible here, since a much larger clone lies one base away. This rearrangement joins TRBV7-2 to TRBJ2-5; no firm D call. V was trimmed by 8 bases and J by 5 bases, leaving 21 bases between them. CDR3 length equals 15 residues. CDR1 and CDR2 from the germline V gene are SGHTA and FQGNSA. The CDR3 sequence is CASGSRSGPPETQYF. The CDR3 bases are TGTGCCAGCGGCTCCAGGTCGGGCCCCCCCGAGACCCAGTACTTC.

In regard to this clonotype: A read error may explain this, as a much larger clone is one base away. The chain is built from TRBV12-3 or TRBV12-4 and TRBJ2-1; tentative D call: TRBD1 (6 bases). The CDR3 runs 15 residues. The CDR3 loop reads CASSLGQGRLNERFF. The CDR3, as DNA: TGTGCCAGCAGTTTGGGGCAGGGGCGTCTCAATGAGCGGTTCTTC.

This rearrangement joins TRBV6-5 to TRBJ2-5; D call uncertain. Trimming cost V 0 bases and J 2 bases, with 7 bases left between them. This CDR3 region has 14 residues. Germline CDR1 reads MNHEY; CDR2 reads SVGAGI. The CDR3: CASSYSSLQETQYF. The CDR3 DNA sequence: TGTGCCAGCAGTTACTCAAGTTTACAAGAGACCCAGTACTTC.

Worth noting for this clonotype: At one end, the junction sequence differs from germline, possibly due to a read error. J is TRBJ2-7 and V is TRBV5-5; D ambiguous. Germline loops: CDR1 SGHKS, CDR2 YYEKEE (reference sequence). The CDR3 loop spans 14 amino acids. Here the CDR3 reads CASSLGPQSYEQCF. For the CDR3, the DNA is TGTGCCAGCAGCTTGGGTCCCCAGTCCTACGAGCAGTGCTTT.

The chain carries TRBV5-1 and TRBJ2-5; D unclear. V dropped 3 bases and J dropped 5 bases, with 14 bases sitting between them. CDR1 is SGHRS and CDR2 is YFSETQ in the germline V gene. The CDR3 extends over 14 amino acids. Here the CDR3 DNA reads TGCGCCAGCAGCTGGTCCGGGCCCGGGGAGACCCAGTACTTC. This codes for CASSWSGPGETQYF.

The chain is built from TRBV15 and TRBJ2-3; D not certain. Germline V CDR1 and CDR2: LNHNV, YYDKDF (reference sequence). The CDR3 is 13 residues long. V lost 0 bases and J lost 5, with 6 bases in between. The DNA of the CDR3 is TGTGCCACCAGCAGAGATCTCGGAGATACGCAGTATTTT. Its translation is CATSRDLGDTQYF.

In its sample, this clonotype was seen once. The V call is TRBV29-1, the J call TRBJ2-7; D is uncertain. CDR1 is SQVTM, CDR2 ANQGSEA, per germline. Trimming left V 3 bases short and J 0 bases short, with 9 bases between. The CDR3 sequence is 13 residues long. The DNA for the CDR3 is TGCAGCGTTGACGTGGAAAGCTCCTACGAGCAGTACTTC. This gives the protein CSVDVESSYEQYF.

This clonotype was detected a few times. This rearrangement joins TRBV20-1 to TRBJ2-3; 10 nucleotides match TRBD1. The CDR3 has 14 amino acids. The germline gives CDR1 DFQATT, CDR2 SNEGSKA (reference sequence). Trimming at V came to 7 bases and at J to 4 bases, leaving 8 bases not matched to a gene. The CDR3, as DNA: TGCAGTGGGGTTTGGACAGGGGGATCAGATACGCAGTATTTT. The encoded protein is CSGVWTGGSDTQYF.

This clonotype was observed at least ten times. The chain combines TRBV11-2 with TRBJ1-1; D gene ambiguous. V was shortened by 3 bases and J by 1 base, with 15 bases between the two germline ends. This CDR3 spans 16 amino acids. CDR1 SGHAT and CDR2 FQNNGV come from the germline V gene. CDR3 DNA sequence: TGTGCCAGCAGCTTGGTCGTACTGACAACGAACACTGAAGCTTTCTTT. As protein: CASSLVVLTTNTEAFF.

The chain carries TRBV7-6 and TRBJ2-7, with TRBD2 as a possible D gene (6 bases). The V gene's germline CDR1 is SGHVS and CDR2 FNYEAQ. The V and J ends lost 8 bases and 0 bases respectively, with 11 bases between them. CDR3 size: 13 residues. CDR3 amino acids: CASLAAGSYEQYF. The CDR3 coding sequence is TGTGCCAGCCTAGCAGCGGGCTCCTACGAGCAGTACTTC.

In DNA form, the CDR3 reads TGCGCCAGCGCTGAGGTGAGCGTCGGTCACTCACCCCTCCACTTT. Its translation: CASAEVSVGHSPLHF. This chain joins TRBV10-2 and TRBJ1-6; D gene ambiguous. Germline V gene lookup returns CDR1 WSHSY and CDR2 SAAADI. CDR3 length: 15 amino acids. Deletions cut 8 bases from V and 10 bases from J, with 21 bases between.

J is TRBJ2-1 and V is TRBV29-1; perhaps D is TRBD1 or TRBD2 (5 bases each). CDR3 size: 17 residues. V was trimmed by 4 bases and J by 0 bases, leaving 19 bases between them. Germline V gene lookup returns CDR1 SQVTM and CDR2 ANQGSEA. The CDR3 bases are TGCAGCGTTGTGGGGATGGGGGATCGAAGCTCCTACAATGAGCAGTTCTTC. Translating it yields CSVVGMGDRSSYNEQFF.

About this clonotype itself: The junction departs from the called germline gene at one end, perhaps through a read error. The chain joins TRBV6-1 to TRBJ2-6; weak D call: TRBD1 (5 bases). CDR1 MNHNS and CDR2 SASEGT come from the germline V gene. CDR3 length equals 16 residues. CDR3 loop: CASGDLNTPGANALTF. The CDR3 region has the DNA TGTGCCAGCGGGGATTTAAATACCCCTGGGGCCAACGCCCTGACTTTC.

This clonotype was counted at least ten times. V usage is TRBV6-1 and J usage is TRBJ1-3; TRBD1 is a possible D gene (6 bases). In germline, CDR1 is MNHNS, CDR2 SASEGT. CDR3 size: 13 residues. V was shortened by 9 bases and J by 0 bases, with 9 bases between the two germline ends. DNA for the CDR3: TGTGCCAGTTCGGACAGCTCTGGAAACACCATATATTTT. Translated: CASSDSSGNTIYF.